This TCR delta chain was sequenced in a study of gamma-delta T cells after stem cell transplantation. CDR1 is TSWWSYY, CDR2 QGS, per germline. The junction had 19 bases not matched to a gene; V was cut back by 0 bases and J by 0 bases. CDR3 length: 22 amino acids. The table lists this clone with a few counts. TCRdb repeated clone calling on the RT-PCR reads with CATT. In the table there are under 8,000 delta-chain clones, more than 12% of which are singletons. Sequencing was performed on gamma-delta T cells. The chain has TRDV1 and TRDJ1; 10 nucleotides align to TRDD3. The clonotype originates from a human donor. It is not recorded whose cells these are; they may come from a transplant donor. CDR3 nucleotides: TGTGCTCTTGGGGAACTAAGTCTACTGGGGGATCCCTACAAACCTAACACCGATAAACTCATCTTT. Its translation is CALGELSLLGDPYKPNTDKLIF.